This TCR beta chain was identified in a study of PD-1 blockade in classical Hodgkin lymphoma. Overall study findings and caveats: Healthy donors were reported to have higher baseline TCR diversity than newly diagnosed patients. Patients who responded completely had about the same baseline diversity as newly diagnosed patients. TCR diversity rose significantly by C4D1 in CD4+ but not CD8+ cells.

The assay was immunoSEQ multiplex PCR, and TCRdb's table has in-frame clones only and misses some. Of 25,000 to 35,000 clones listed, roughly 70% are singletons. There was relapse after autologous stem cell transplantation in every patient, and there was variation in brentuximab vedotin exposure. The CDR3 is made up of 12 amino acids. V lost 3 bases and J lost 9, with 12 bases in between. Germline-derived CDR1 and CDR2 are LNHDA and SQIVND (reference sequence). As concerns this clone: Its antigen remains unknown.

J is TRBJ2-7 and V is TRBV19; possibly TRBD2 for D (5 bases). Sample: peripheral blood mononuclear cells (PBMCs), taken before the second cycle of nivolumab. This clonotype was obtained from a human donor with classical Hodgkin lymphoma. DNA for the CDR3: TGTGCCAGTAGTATTATTGCCGGGGTGCAGTACTTC. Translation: CASSIIAGVQYF.